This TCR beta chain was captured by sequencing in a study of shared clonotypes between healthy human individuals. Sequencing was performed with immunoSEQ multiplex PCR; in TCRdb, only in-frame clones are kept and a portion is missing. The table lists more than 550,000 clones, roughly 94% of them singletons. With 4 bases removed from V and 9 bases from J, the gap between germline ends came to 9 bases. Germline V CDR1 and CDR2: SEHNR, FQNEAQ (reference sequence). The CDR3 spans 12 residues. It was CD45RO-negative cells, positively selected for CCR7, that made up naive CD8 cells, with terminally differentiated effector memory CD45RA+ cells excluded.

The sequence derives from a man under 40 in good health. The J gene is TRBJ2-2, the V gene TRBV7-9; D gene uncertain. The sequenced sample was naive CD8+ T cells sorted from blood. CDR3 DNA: TGTGCCAGCAGCTCTAGTCCCCGGGAGCTGTTTTTT. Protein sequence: CASSSSPRELFF.